This entry lists 5 T cell receptor beta chains sequenced from one sample in a study of control samples from healthy donors and cancer patients. Clones were sequenced by immunoSEQ multiplex PCR, and TCRdb holds only the in-frame ones, with some missing. The sample lists 130,000 or so clones; around nine tenths were seen once. The specimen was PBMCs. The receptors here all came from a middle-aged man with head and neck cancer.

This rearrangement joins TRBV5-1 to TRBJ1-6, with a possible D match to TRBD1 (5 bases). Germline CDR1 SGHRS, CDR2 YFSETQ. The CDR3 loop spans 16 amino acids. The V gene lost 0 bases and the J gene lost 5 bases, with 12 bases spanning the gap. The CDR3 DNA is TGCGCCAGCAGCTTGGGTGGGACGGAGGATAATTCACCCCTCCACTTT. Translation gives CASSLGGTEDNSPLHF.

The chain links TRBV18 to TRBJ2-3; TRBD2 matches at 8 bases. In germline, CDR1 is KGHSH, CDR2 LQKENI. J gave up 7 bases and V 0 bases, and 9 bases lay outside the gene matches. The CDR3 contains 16 residues. DNA of the CDR3: TGTGCCAGCTCACCACCACTTGGTCGGGAGGGCTATACGCAGTATTTT. Its protein product is CASSPPLGREGYTQYF.

The rearrangement joins TRBV5-5 to TRBJ1-5; D is possibly TRBD1 (5 bases). The V end lost 0 bases, the J end lost 4 bases, and 8 bases lay between the germline ends. The CDR3 is 14 residues long. Germline CDR1 is SGHKS and CDR2 is YYEKEE (reference sequence). CDR3 coding DNA: TGTGCCAGCAGCTTGGCCGGGGGGAATCAGCCCCAGCATTTT. This sequence encodes CASSLAGGNQPQHF.

This clone has a single count. The chain has TRBV5-4 and TRBJ1-1; 11 nucleotides line up with TRBD1. The CDR3 loop spans 15 amino acids. Germline V gene sequence: CDR1 SGHNT, CDR2 YYREEE (reference sequence). V was pared by 0 bases and J by 5 bases, with 3 bases of the junction left unmatched. The CDR3 nucleotides read TGTGCCAGCAGCTTGGAAGGGACAGGGGGGACTGAAGCTTTCTTT. Translation: CASSLEGTGGTEAFF. Complete variable domain (other parts from reference TRBV5-4 and TRBJ1-1): ETGVTQSPTHLIKTRGQQVTLRCSSQSGHNTVSWYQQALGQGPQFIFQYYREEENGRGNFPPRFSGLQFPNYSSELNVNALELDDSALYLCASSLEGTGGTEAFFGQGTRLTVV.

The genes are TRBV14 and TRBJ1-1; TRBD1 is a possible D gene (6 bases). CDR3 size: 15 residues. Trimming left V 5 bases short and J 5 bases short, with 18 bases between. Germline V gives CDR1 SGHDN, CDR2 FVKESK. In DNA, the CDR3 is TGTGCCAGCAGCGCTCTCTGGGGGGGCGGAACTGAAGCTTTCTTT. It codes for CASSALWGGGTEAFF.